One and the same sample provided the 2 T cell receptor beta chains below, sequenced in a study of tumor-infiltrating lymphocytes in primary liver carcinoma. Alongside blood RNA obtained from unsorted whole blood, germline DNA was also extracted. The template, approximately 500 ng total RNA, yielded TCR beta cDNA made with a constant-region primer. Construction of TCR beta libraries relied on three successive nested multiplex PCR rounds employing slightly modified ARM-PCR. The two initial PCR rounds, approximately 10 cycles each, used TRBV1-TRBV30 forward and C-beta reverse primers. TCRdb called the multiplex PCR reads again in MiXCR, with one record for every CDR3 protein. The sample holds 250,000 to 400,000 distinct CDR3 sequences, 65% seen once. Material for sequencing was peripheral blood. The receptors were gathered from a man aged 35 to 55 with primary liver carcinoma and hepatitis B virus infection.

This clonotype was observed a handful of times. A junction boundary mismatches the germline segment, possibly from a read error. The V call is TRBV20-1, the J call TRBJ2-1; 14 bases match TRBD2. From germline, CDR1 is DFQATT and CDR2 SNEGSKA (reference sequence). The CDR3 loop spans 18 amino acids. The CDR3 nucleotides read TGCGGTGCGCTAGCTTTCGGGACTAGCGGGAGCTCCTACAATGGGCAGTTCTTC. Translated: CGALAFGTSGSSYNGQFF.

The chain links TRBV6-6 to TRBJ1-4, with D uncertain. Trimming removed 2 bases at V and 6 bases at J, with 10 bases between. This CDR3 spans 14 amino acids. Germline V gene lookup returns CDR1 MNHNY and CDR2 SVGAGI (reference sequence). CDR3 in DNA: TGTGCCAGCAGTTACGAGGCTGTATATGAAAAACTGTTTTTT. This gives the protein CASSYEAVYEKLFF.